One and the same sample provided the 14 T cell receptor beta chains below, sequenced in a study of T cell repertoires in cytomegalovirus infection. TCRdb re-analysed the reads in MiXCR, keeping a single row per CDR3 protein. The top ten hold approximately 13% of the sample, which has fewer than 550,000 distinct CDR3 sequences, 31% seen once. The sample consisted of PBMCs. The receptor set was obtained from a human donor in good health (CMV status not recorded). Some clones in this sample may be carry-over from other donors' samples.

This clonotype was recorded at least ten times. The V gene is TRBV5-1, the J gene TRBJ2-3; TRBD1 might be the D (5 bases). Germline-derived CDR1 and CDR2 are SGHRS and YFSETQ. The V end lost 1 base, the J end lost 3 bases, and 12 bases lay between the germline ends. The CDR3 runs 15 residues. The CDR3 DNA reads TGCGCCAGCAGCTTGCAGGCCGGACATACAGATACGCAGTATTTT. It encodes CASSLQAGHTDTQYF.

This clonotype showed up just a few times. The V call is TRBV4-3, the J call TRBJ2-7, with TRBD1 matching over 8 bases. The junction had 4 bases not matched to a gene; V was cut back by 0 bases and J by 3 bases. The CDR3 extends over 15 amino acids. From germline, CDR1 is LGHNA and CDR2 YSLEER. The CDR3, as DNA: TGCGCCAGCAGCCAAGACGGGACAGGAGTCTACGAGCAGTACTTC. It encodes CASSQDGTGVYEQYF.

This clonotype has a single count. The chain employs TRBV6-8 and TRBJ1-2; D is unclear. The V gene lost 0 bases and the J gene lost 4 bases, with 9 bases spanning the gap. The CDR3 sequence is 14 residues long. Germline CDR1 reads MNHGY; CDR2 reads SAAAGT. The CDR3 coding sequence is TGTGCCAGCAGTTACTCTAACAGCCTCTATGGCTACACCTTC. This codes for CASSYSNSLYGYTF.

The chain carries TRBV28 and TRBJ2-5; 11 positions match TRBD1. V lost 1 base to trimming and J lost 4 bases; unmatched junction nucleotides: 2. This CDR3 comprises 15 residues. Germline V gene sequence: CDR1 MDHEN, CDR2 SYDVKM. The CDR3 protein is CASSLLGTGGETQYF. In DNA form, the CDR3 reads TGTGCCAGCAGTTTATTGGGGACAGGGGGAGAGACCCAGTACTTC.

Notes on this clonotype: At one boundary the junction diverges from the germline segment, which might be a read error. The chain carries TRBV5-3 and TRBJ2-7; D gene ambiguous. TRBV5-3 is designated an ORF whose function remains uncertain. The CDR3 covers 14 residues. In DNA form, the CDR3 reads TGTGCCAGCAGCTTCTCGGGCAAATCCTACGAGCAGTACTTC. It codes for CASSFSGKSYEQYF.

This clonotype was seen only a few times. V usage is TRBV4-3 and J usage is TRBJ1-6; D gene ambiguous. Between the trimmed V and J ends, which lost 4 bases and 0 bases, there was a span of 10 bases. CDR1 is LGHNA and CDR2 is YSLEER in the germline V gene. The CDR3 extends over 16 amino acids. CDR3 in amino acids: CASSREVGSYNSPLHF. The CDR3 nucleotides read TGCGCCAGCAGCCGGGAGGTTGGCTCCTATAATTCACCCCTCCACTTT.

The chain recombines TRBV20-1 with TRBJ2-1, with 8 bases matching TRBD2. Trimming removed 3 bases from V and 5 bases from J; junction bases left unmatched: 12. CDR1 is DFQATT, CDR2 SNEGSKA, per germline (reference sequence). This CDR3 region has 16 residues. The CDR3 is CSASIPTGGLHNEQFF. DNA for the CDR3: TGCAGTGCTAGTATTCCTACGGGGGGGCTTCACAATGAGCAGTTCTTC.

V gene TRBV29-1 combines with J gene TRBJ1-1; TRBD1 matches 8 bases. CDR3 length: 13 residues. J was trimmed by 1 base and V by 8 bases; bases with no gene match: 6. In germline, CDR1 is SQVTM, CDR2 ANQGSEA. The DNA of the CDR3 is TGCAGCTCAGGGGGCGCGGAGAACACTGAAGCTTTCTTT. It encodes CSSGGAENTEAFF.

Notes on this clonotype: Being one base from a much bigger clone, this may be a read error. The rearrangement uses TRBV7-2 and TRBJ1-6, with unresolved D. CDR1 is SGHTA and CDR2 is FQGNSA in the germline V gene. The CDR3 contains 16 residues. The CDR3 coding sequence is TGTGCCAGCAGCTTAGGCATAGGGCAGTATAATTCACCCCTCCCCTTT. It encodes CASSLGIGQYNSPLPF.

The rearrangement uses TRBV5-1 and TRBJ1-1, with D hard to call. Trimming removed 0 bases from V and 1 base from J, with 10 bases in between. This CDR3 spans 15 amino acids. Germline values: CDR1 SGHRS, CDR2 YFSETQ. In DNA, the CDR3 is TGCGCCAGCAGCTTGGCTGCAGCCCGGAACACTGAAGCTTTCTTT. It yields the protein CASSLAAARNTEAFF.

Note on this clonotype: Possible read error: a much larger clone is one base away. J is TRBJ1-2 and V is TRBV6-1; TRBD1 is a possible D gene (5 bases). This CDR3 comprises 15 residues. CDR1 MNHNS and CDR2 SASEGT come from the germline V gene. The CDR3 here is CASRSGTGFGYCYTF. Here the CDR3 DNA reads TGTGCCAGCAGGTCCGGGACGGGTTTCGGCTATTGCTACACCTTC.

In the case of this clonotype: A single base separates this from a much larger clone, so it may be a read error. V usage is TRBV7-6 and J usage is TRBJ2-1; perhaps D is TRBD1 or TRBD2 (5 bases each). Per the germline V gene, CDR1 is SGHVS and CDR2 is FNYEAQ. Trimming shortened V by 5 bases and J by 6 bases, and 17 bases separated the two germline ends. The CDR3 length is 15 residues. The CDR3 DNA sequence: TGTGCCAGCAGCCCGGGACCGGGCCGGGCCAATGAGCAGTTCTTC. This encodes CASSPGPGRANEQFF.

Only a few counts were recorded for this clonotype. This rearrangement joins TRBV14 to TRBJ2-3; D unresolved. The germline V and J ends were trimmed by 3 bases and 4 bases, with 8 bases remaining between them. This CDR3 region has 13 residues. The germline V gene encodes CDR1 SGHDN and CDR2 FVKESK. This CDR3 is CASSHRSADTQYF. CDR3 DNA sequence: TGTGCCAGCAGCCACAGATCGGCAGATACGCAGTATTTT.

This clonotype showed up just a few times. The chain employs TRBV4-1 and TRBJ1-1, with a weak D call TRBD1 (5 bases). V lost 4 bases and J 0 bases, leaving 12 bases between the germline ends. In germline, CDR1 is MGHRA, CDR2 YSYEKL. The CDR3 runs 15 residues. CDR3 sequence: CASSPQRGMNTEAFF. The CDR3 DNA sequence: TGCGCCAGCAGCCCGCAACGGGGGATGAACACTGAAGCTTTCTTT.